This entry lists 5 T cell receptor beta chains sequenced from one sample in a study of cytomegalovirus exposure and HLA in healthy donors. The PCR was carried out with 60 Vbeta primers and 13 Jbeta primers. Measured with immunoSEQ multiplex PCR; TCRdb has only the in-frame clones, and not every one. The sample includes around 190,000 clones, about 90% seen only once; the top ten take around 0.98%. The sample comprised PBMCs. These receptors all stem from a boy between 2 and 15 years old in good health and CMV-seronegative.

CDR3 in amino acids: CASSEARTGDVAKNIQYF. The DNA of the CDR3 is TGTGCCAGCAGTGAAGCCCGGACAGGGGACGTAGCCAAAAACATTCAGTACTTC. The rearrangement uses TRBV2 and TRBJ2-4; 9 nucleotides align to TRBD1. The germline gives CDR1 SNHLY, CDR2 FYNNEI. Trimming took 0 bases from V and 0 from J; bases not matched to a gene: 6. The CDR3 sequence is 18 residues long.

The CDR3 DNA sequence: TGCGCCAGCAGCCCCGGGACTACCGACTTCTACGAGCAGTACTTC. It is translated as CASSPGTTDFYEQYF. The chain carries TRBV5-1 and TRBJ2-7; 7 bases are a match to TRBD2. V trimming: 4 bases; J trimming: 3 bases; junction bases outside the gene matches: 10. The CDR3 loop spans 15 amino acids. CDR1 is SGHRS and CDR2 is YFSETQ in the germline V gene.

This chain joins TRBV4-1 and TRBJ2-7; 11 nucleotides line up with TRBD2. The V segment lost 1 base and the J segment 1 base; nucleotides outside the gene matches: 3. The germline gives CDR1 MGHRA, CDR2 YSYEKL. CDR3 size: 16 residues. CDR3: CASSQGLAGKSYEQYF. CDR3 in DNA: TGCGCCAGCAGCCAAGGACTAGCGGGAAAATCCTACGAGCAGTACTTC.

As to this clone: One end of the junction does not line up with germline, which may come from a read error. The chain employs TRBV28 and TRBJ1-5; D ambiguous. This CDR3 has 13 residues. Germline lookup yields CDR1 MDHEN and CDR2 SYDVKM. CDR3 nucleotides: TGTGCCAGCACCCCCCCCGGGAATCGGCCCCAGCATTTT. Residues: CASTPPGNRPQHF.

This clone was found once. The chain couples TRBV19 to TRBJ1-1; weak D call: TRBD1 (6 bases). Per the germline V gene, CDR1 is LNHDA and CDR2 is SQIVND (reference sequence). V was cut by 7 bases and J by 2 bases, with 20 bases left in between. CDR3 length: 16 residues. CDR3 in amino acids: CASKPPGGLENTEAFF. Here the CDR3 DNA reads TGTGCCAGTAAGCCGCCGGGGGGCCTGGAAAACACTGAAGCTTTCTTT.